Listed here are 5 T cell receptor beta chains from one sample, sequenced in a study of patients and donors after allogeneic stem cell transplantation (dated by TCRdb to the early 2020s). The method behind the library was RT-PCR. TCRdb shows the sequencer as NextSeq 550. The raw public reads went through TCRdb reprocessing: fastp at Q25, MiXCR clone calling, in-frame beta chains kept. Every CDR3 protein is listed once, alongside the most common genes and DNA of its rows. Recorded for this sample are about 960,000 distinct CDR3 sequences; more than 15% of them occurred a single time. 5.5% to 6.5% of the sample rests with the top ten. Sequenced: blood, either unsorted or a sorted T cell fraction (not recorded which). The receptors were gathered from a human donor who was either an allogeneic HSCT recipient or a stem cell or donor lymphocyte infusion donor (not recorded which). It is not recorded whose cells these are; they may come from a transplant donor.

The chain uses TRBV27 and TRBJ2-2; TRBD2 matches 9 bases. V lost 4 bases to trimming and J lost 2 bases; unmatched junction nucleotides: 5. Germline V lookup: CDR1 MNHEY, CDR2 SMNVEV (reference sequence). The CDR3 totals 16 residues. CDR3: CASSSASGENTGELFF. In DNA form, the CDR3 reads TGTGCCAGCAGTTCCGCTAGCGGGGAAAACACCGGGGAGCTGTTTTTT.

The chain has TRBV27 and TRBJ2-4; 7 bases agree with TRBD1. This CDR3 has 15 amino acids. Germline-derived CDR1 and CDR2 are MNHEY and SMNVEV (reference sequence). The V gene end was trimmed by 1 base and the J gene end by 5 bases; junction bases not matched to a gene: 5. CDR3 amino acids: CASSLFHRGQNIQYF. DNA for the CDR3: TGTGCCAGCAGTTTATTTCACAGGGGCCAAAACATTCAGTACTTC.

This clonotype was recorded a few times. The gene calls are TRBV18 and TRBJ2-5; perhaps TRBD2 as D (7 bases). The CDR3 has 15 amino acids. Germline values: CDR1 KGHSH, CDR2 LQKENI. V shed 5 bases and J shed 4 bases, with 17 bases lying between them. The CDR3 region is CASSVRPRGGETQYF. The DNA for the CDR3 is TGTGCCAGCTCAGTCCGTCCAAGGGGGGGAGAGACCCAGTACTTC. The variable domain in full, completed from reference TRBV18 and TRBJ2-5, reads NAGVMQNPRHLVRRRGQEARLRCSPMKGHSHVYWYRQLPEEGLKFMVYLQKENIIDESGMPKERFSAEFPKEGPSILRIQQVVRGDSAAYFCASSVRPRGGETQYFGPGTRLLVL.

This clonotype was seen more than once but under ten times. The chain employs TRBV20-1 and TRBJ1-5; no clear D gene. The CDR3 is 14 amino acids. Deletions cut 3 bases from V and 3 bases from J, with 12 bases between. Per germline, CDR1 DFQATT and CDR2 SNEGSKA (reference sequence). The CDR3 region is CSASPQKPNQPQHF. DNA for the CDR3: TGCAGTGCTAGTCCCCAAAAGCCCAATCAGCCCCAGCATTTT.

This clonotype was picked up a small number of times. The chain couples TRBV20-1 to TRBJ1-1, with TRBD1 identical over 8 bases. After removal of 6 bases from V and 4 bases from J, the junction contained 13 bases not matched to a gene. Per germline, CDR1 DFQATT and CDR2 SNEGSKA (reference sequence). The CDR3 is 15 residues long. The CDR3 region is CSAGQGGVFPTEAFF. The CDR3 DNA reads as TGCAGTGCAGGACAGGGAGGCGTTTTCCCCACTGAAGCTTTCTTT.